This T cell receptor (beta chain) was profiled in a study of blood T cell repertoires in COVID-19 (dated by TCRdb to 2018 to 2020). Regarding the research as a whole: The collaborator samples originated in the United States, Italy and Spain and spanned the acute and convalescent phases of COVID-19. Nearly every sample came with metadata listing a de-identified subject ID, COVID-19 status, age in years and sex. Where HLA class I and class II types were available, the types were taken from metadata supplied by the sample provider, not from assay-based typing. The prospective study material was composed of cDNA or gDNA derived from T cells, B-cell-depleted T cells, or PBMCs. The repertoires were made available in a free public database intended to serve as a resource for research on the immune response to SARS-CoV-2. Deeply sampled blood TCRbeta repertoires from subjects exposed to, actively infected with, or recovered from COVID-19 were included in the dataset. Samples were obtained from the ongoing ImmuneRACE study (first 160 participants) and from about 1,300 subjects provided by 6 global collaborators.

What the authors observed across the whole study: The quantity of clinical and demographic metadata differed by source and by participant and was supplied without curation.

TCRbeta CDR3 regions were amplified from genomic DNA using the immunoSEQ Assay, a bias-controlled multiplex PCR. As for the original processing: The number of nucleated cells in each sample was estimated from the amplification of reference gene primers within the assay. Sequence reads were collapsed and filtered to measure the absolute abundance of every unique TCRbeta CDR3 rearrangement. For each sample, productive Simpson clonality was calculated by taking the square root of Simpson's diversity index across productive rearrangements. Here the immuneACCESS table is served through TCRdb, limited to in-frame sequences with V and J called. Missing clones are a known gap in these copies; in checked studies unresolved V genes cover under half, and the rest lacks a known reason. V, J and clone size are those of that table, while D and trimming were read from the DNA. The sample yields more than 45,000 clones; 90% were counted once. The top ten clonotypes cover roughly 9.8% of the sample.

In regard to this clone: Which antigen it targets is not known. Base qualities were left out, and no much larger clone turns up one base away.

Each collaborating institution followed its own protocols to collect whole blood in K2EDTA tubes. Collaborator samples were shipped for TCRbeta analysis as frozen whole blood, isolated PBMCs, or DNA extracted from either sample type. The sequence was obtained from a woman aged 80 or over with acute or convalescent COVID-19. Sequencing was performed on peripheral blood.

At the DNA level, the sequence is TGCGCCAGCAGCCAAGAGTACAGGGCTGGACAGCCCCAGCATTTT. Translated, it gives CASSQEYRAGQPQHF. The chain is assembled from TRBV4-3 and TRBJ1-5; TRBD1 is a possible D gene, resting on 6 matching bases. Trimming takes 0 bases from V and 7 bases from J, and the germline ends sit 13 bases apart. Measured from the cysteine to the phenylalanine, the CDR3 is 15 residues long. Solely the CDR3 DNA is kept, with 45 bases framed from the first base. The germline V gene specifies LGHNA as CDR1 and YSLEER as CDR2.